The 7 T cell receptor beta chains listed next were all sequenced from one sample in a study of T cells after yellow fever vaccination. From the 5' RACE reads, TCRdb called clonotypes with MiXCR, one entry per CDR3 protein. The table lists about 550,000 distinct CDR3 sequences, roughly 21% of them singletons. The sequencing used PBMCs, collected 15 days after the yellow fever booster vaccination. The receptors shown here come from a man aged 30 to 45 who received the YFV17D yellow fever vaccine.

The chain carries TRBV5-1 and TRBJ1-2, with D possibly TRBD1 on 5 matching bases. The CDR3 extends over 14 amino acids. V lost 0 bases and J 5 bases, leaving 11 bases between the germline ends. CDR1 is SGHRS, CDR2 YFSETQ, per germline. CDR3 nucleotide sequence: TGCGCCAGCAGCTTGGGGACATCCGGTTATGGCTACACCTTC. Translation: CASSLGTSGYGYTF.

This clonotype was counted only a few times. This chain links TRBV28 with TRBJ2-7; D uncertain. V lost 1 base, J lost 0 bases, and 13 bases lay in between. The CDR3 runs to 16 residues. Germline V gives CDR1 MDHEN, CDR2 SYDVKM. CDR3 bases: TGTGCCAGCAGTTTATACGCACAGCACTACTCCTACGAGCAGTACTTC. Protein: CASSLYAQHYSYEQYF. The full variable domain, completed using reference TRBV28 and TRBJ2-7, is DVKVTQSSRYLVKRTGEKVFLECVQDMDHENMFWYRQDPGLGLRLIYFSYDVKMKEKGDIPEGYSVSREKKERFSLILESASTNQTSMYLCASSLYAQHYSYEQYFGPGTRLTVT.

This clonotype was seen more than once but under ten times. The rearrangement joins TRBV9 to TRBJ2-2; D gene unclear. Germline loops: CDR1 SGDLS, CDR2 YYNGEE. V was cut by 1 base and J by 4 bases, with 17 bases left in between. The CDR3 consists of 17 residues. Here the CDR3 reads CASSVTGAELRTGELFF. In DNA form, the CDR3 reads TGTGCCAGCAGCGTAACCGGCGCGGAGTTGCGCACCGGGGAGCTGTTTTTT.

This clonotype was counted only a few times. The CDR3 DNA is TGTGCCAGCAGTTCCCCCGGACAGGGGAGAGAAAAACTGTTTTTT. Its protein is CASSSPGQGREKLFF. The chain links TRBV27 to TRBJ1-4; 9 nucleotides match TRBD1. Germline CDR1 and CDR2: MNHEY and SMNVEV (reference sequence). There are 15 residues in the CDR3. Germline trimming cut 4 bases from V and 8 bases from J; bases unmatched to any gene: 8.

This clonotype occurred once. The chain couples TRBV6-2 or TRBV6-3 to TRBJ2-7; 11 nucleotides align to TRBD2. With 2 bases clipped from V and 9 bases from J, the junction kept 9 bases outside the gene matches. Germline V lookup: CDR1 MNHEY, CDR2 SVGEGT. The CDR3 covers 15 residues. The CDR3, as DNA: TGTGCCAGCAGTTACCCTAGCGGGAGGCCTACGGCGCAGTACTTC. This translates into CASSYPSGRPTAQYF.

There are a few counts of this clonotype. This chain connects TRBV7-2 to TRBJ2-1; perhaps TRBD1 as D (6 bases). This CDR3 comprises 15 residues. V lost 5 bases and J lost 2, with 13 bases in between. Germline values: CDR1 SGHTA, CDR2 FQGNSA. The CDR3 loop is CASSPRQVTYNEQFF. Here the CDR3 DNA reads TGTGCCAGCAGCCCTAGACAGGTGACCTACAATGAGCAGTTCTTC.

The J gene is TRBJ1-6, the V gene TRBV20-1; D ambiguous. The germline V and J ends were trimmed by 0 bases and 2 bases, with 11 bases remaining between them. The CDR3 loop spans 16 amino acids. Germline lookup yields CDR1 DFQATT and CDR2 SNEGSKA (reference sequence). The CDR3 DNA is TGCAGTGCTAGAGATCGGGAGCAAGCCTATAATTCACCCCTCCACTTT. Its translation is CSARDREQAYNSPLHF.